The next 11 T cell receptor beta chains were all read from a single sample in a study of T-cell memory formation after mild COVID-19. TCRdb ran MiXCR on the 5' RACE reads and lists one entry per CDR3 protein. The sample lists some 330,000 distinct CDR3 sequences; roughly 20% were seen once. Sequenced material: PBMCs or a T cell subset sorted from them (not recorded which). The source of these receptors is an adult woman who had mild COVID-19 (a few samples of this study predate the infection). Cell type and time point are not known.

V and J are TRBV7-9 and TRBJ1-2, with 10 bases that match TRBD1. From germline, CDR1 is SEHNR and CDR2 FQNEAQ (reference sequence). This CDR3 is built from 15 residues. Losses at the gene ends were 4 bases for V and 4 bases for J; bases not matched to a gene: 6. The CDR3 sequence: CASSSTDRGIYGYTF. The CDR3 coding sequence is TGTGCCAGCAGCTCAACGGACAGGGGGATCTATGGCTACACCTTC.

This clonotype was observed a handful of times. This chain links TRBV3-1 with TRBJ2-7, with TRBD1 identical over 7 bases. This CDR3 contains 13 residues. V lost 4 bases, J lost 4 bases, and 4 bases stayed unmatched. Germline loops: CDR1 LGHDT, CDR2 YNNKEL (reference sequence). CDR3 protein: CASSLQQGYEQYF. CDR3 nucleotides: TGTGCCAGCAGCCTCCAACAGGGGTACGAGCAGTACTTC.

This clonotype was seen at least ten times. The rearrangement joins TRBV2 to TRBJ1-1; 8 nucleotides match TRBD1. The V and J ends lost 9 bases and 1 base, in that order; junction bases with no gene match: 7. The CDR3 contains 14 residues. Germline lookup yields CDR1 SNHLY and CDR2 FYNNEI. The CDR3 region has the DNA TGTGCCAGTTCCAACAGGGGGGCGAACACTGAAGCTTTCTTT. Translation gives CASSNRGANTEAFF.

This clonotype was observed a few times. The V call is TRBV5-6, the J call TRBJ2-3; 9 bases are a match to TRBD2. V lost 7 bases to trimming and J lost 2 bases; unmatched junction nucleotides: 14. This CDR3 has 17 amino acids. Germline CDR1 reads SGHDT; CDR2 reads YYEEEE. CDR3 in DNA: TGTGCCAGCCTTGGCGGGAGGGCCGTTGGTCCCACAGATACGCAGTATTTT. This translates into CASLGGRAVGPTDTQYF.

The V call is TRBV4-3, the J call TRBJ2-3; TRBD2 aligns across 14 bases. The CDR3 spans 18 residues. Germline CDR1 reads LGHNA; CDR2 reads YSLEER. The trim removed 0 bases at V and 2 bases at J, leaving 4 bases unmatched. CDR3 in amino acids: CASSQDVGLAGDTDTQYF. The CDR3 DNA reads TGCGCCAGCAGCCAAGATGTGGGACTAGCGGGAGACACAGATACGCAGTATTTT.

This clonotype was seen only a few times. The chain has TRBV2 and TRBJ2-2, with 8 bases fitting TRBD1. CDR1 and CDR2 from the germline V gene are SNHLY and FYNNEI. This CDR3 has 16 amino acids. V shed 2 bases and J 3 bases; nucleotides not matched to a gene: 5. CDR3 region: CASSEMDRAYTGELFF. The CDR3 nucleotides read TGTGCCAGCAGTGAAATGGACAGGGCGTACACCGGGGAGCTGTTTTTT. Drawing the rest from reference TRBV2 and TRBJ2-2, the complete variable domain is EPEVTQTPSHQVTQMGQEVILRCVPISNHLYFYWYRQILGQKVEFLVSFYNNEISEKSEIFDDQFSVERPDGSNFTLKIRSTKLEDSAMYFCASSEMDRAYTGELFFGEGSRLTVL.

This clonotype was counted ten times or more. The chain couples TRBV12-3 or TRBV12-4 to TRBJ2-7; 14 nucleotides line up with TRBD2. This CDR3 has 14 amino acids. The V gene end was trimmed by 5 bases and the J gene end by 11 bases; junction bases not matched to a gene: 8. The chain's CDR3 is CASSAPGTSGSEYF. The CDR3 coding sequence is TGTGCCAGCAGTGCCCCCGGGACTAGCGGGAGTGAGTACTTC.

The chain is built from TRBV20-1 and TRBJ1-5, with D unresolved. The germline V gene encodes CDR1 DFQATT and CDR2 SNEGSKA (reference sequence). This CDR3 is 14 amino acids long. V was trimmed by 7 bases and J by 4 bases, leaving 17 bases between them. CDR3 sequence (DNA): TGCAGTGTCACACGTCCAAATCCGAATCAGCCCCAGCATTTT. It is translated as CSVTRPNPNQPQHF.

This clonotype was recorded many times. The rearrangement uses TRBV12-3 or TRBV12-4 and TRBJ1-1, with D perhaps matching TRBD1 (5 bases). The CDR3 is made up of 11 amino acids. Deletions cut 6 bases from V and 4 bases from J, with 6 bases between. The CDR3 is CASRGTTEAFF. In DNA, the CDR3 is TGTGCCAGCAGGGGGACCACTGAAGCTTTCTTT.

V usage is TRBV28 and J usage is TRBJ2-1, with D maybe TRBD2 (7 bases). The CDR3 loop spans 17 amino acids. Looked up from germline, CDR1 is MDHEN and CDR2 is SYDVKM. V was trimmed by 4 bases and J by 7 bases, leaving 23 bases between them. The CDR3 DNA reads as TGTGCCAGCAGTTCTCTACCTCGGCGGGGGCCGAGGAATGAGCAGTTCTTC. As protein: CASSSLPRRGPRNEQFF.

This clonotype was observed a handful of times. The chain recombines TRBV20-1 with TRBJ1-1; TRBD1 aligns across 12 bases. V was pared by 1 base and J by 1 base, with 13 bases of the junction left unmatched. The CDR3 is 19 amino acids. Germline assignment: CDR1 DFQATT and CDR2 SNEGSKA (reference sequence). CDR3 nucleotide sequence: TGCAGTGCTAGAGTCATCCCGGGACAGGGGGCTTGGGGGAACACTGAAGCTTTCTTT. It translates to CSARVIPGQGAWGNTEAFF.